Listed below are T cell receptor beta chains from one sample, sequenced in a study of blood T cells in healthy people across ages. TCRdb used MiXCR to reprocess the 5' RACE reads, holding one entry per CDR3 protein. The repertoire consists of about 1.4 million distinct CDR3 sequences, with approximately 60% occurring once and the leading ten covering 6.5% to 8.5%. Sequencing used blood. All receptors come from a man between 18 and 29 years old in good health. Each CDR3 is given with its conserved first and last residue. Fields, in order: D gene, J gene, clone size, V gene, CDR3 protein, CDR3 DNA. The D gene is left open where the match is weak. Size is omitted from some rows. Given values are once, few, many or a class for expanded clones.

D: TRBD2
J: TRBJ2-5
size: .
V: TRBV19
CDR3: CASTKRGGQETQYF
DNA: TGTGCCAGTACTAAGCGGGGGGGCCAAGAGACCCAGTACTTC

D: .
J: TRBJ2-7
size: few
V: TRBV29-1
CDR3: CSVEAPGRGYEQYF
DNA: TGCAGCGTTGAAGCCCCCGGCAGGGGCTACGAGCAGTACTTC

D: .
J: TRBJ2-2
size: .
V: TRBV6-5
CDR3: CASSYADEAGELFF
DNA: TGTGCCAGCAGTTACGCCGACGAGGCCGGGGAGCTGTTTTTT

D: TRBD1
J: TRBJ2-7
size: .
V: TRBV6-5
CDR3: CASSYVQRDRGHEQYF
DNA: TGTGCCAGCAGTTACGTCCAGCGGGACAGGGGCCACGAGCAGTACTTC

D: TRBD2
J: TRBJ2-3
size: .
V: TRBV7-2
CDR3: CASSFHFTSVNTDTQYF
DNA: TGTGCCAGCAGCTTCCATTTCACTAGCGTTAACACAGATACGCAGTATTTT

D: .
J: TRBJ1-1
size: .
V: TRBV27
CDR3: CASSLSVGGHTEAFF
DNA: TGTGCCAGCAGTTTATCTGTAGGGGGTCACACTGAAGCTTTCTTT

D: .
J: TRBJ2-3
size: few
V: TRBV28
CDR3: CASSLLRGSTDTQYF
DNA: TGTGCCAGCAGTTTGCTGCGCGGAAGCACAGATACGCAGTATTTT

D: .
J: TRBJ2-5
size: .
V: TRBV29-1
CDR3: CSAGGAWDEQYF
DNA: TGCAGCGCCGGCGGGGCCTGGGATGAGCAGTACTTC

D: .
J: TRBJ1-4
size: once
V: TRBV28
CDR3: CASRSTGVEKLFF
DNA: TGTGCCAGCAGATCGACAGGAGTGGAAAAACTGTTTTTT

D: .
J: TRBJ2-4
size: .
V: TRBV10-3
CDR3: CAISESSRGNNEQYF
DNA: TGTGCCATCAGTGAGTCGAGCAGGGGAAACAATGAGCAGTACTTC

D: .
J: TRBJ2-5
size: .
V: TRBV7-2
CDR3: CASSLASGSHQETQYF
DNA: TGTGCCAGCAGCTTAGCCAGTGGGAGCCACCAAGAGACCCAGTACTTC

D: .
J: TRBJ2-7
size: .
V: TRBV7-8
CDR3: CASSLSTGLREQYF
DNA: TGTGCCAGCAGCTTGTCCACAGGGCTGAGGGAGCAGTACTTC

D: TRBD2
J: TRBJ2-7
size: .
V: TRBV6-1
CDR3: CASTSGGHYEQYF
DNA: TGTGCCAGCACTAGCGGGGGACACTACGAGCAGTACTTC

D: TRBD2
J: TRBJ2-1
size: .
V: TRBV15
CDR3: CATRSGGVETQFF
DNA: TGTGCCACCAGAAGCGGGGGGGTGGAGACCCAGTTCTTC

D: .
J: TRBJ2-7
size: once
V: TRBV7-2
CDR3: CASSLLLVTYEQYF
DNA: TGTGCCAGCAGCTTACTGCTGGTGACCTACGAGCAGTACTTC

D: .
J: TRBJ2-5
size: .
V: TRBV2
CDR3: CASSDSGLGTQYF
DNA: TGTGCCAGCAGTGATTCCGGGTTAGGGACCCAGTACTTC